This T cell receptor (beta chain) originates from a study of cytomegalovirus exposure and HLA in healthy donors. V lost 4 bases and J 1 base, leaving 11 bases between the germline ends. The CDR3 spans 14 residues. CDR1 SGHRS and CDR2 YFSETQ come from the germline V gene. Vbeta (60) and Jbeta (13) primers were used in the PCR. Sequencing used immunoSEQ multiplex PCR; TCRdb keeps in-frame clones, though not all of them. The sample holds 80,000 to 130,000 clones; more than 75% are singletons and the top ten take just under 4%. The specimen was PBMCs. V usage is TRBV5-1 and J usage is TRBJ1-1, with D perhaps matching TRBD1 (5 bases). This sequence originates from a woman in her 50s in good health and CMV-seropositive. The CDR3 coding sequence is TGCGCCAGCAGCATACAGGATGGGAACACTGAAGCTTTCTTT. Translation gives CASSIQDGNTEAFF.